This T cell receptor beta chain was found in a study of blood T cell repertoires in COVID-19. Study background: T cells, B-cell-depleted T cells, or PBMCs supplied cDNA or gDNA.

Participant-given clinical history determined each cohort assignment. The recovered donors of Cohort 3 showed two negative PCRs, clearance, or symptom resolution. This CDR3 has 15 residues. The ends were cut back, 2 bases at V and 0 bases at J, with 8 bases in the middle. Germline-derived CDR1 and CDR2 are SGHAT and FQNNGV. Per the authors' pipeline: Estimates of nucleated cell counts were drawn from the amplification of reference gene primers. Sequencing was performed with immunoSEQ multiplex PCR; in TCRdb, only in-frame clones are kept and a portion is missing. V, J and clone size are taken as reported in that table, and D and trimming were inferred from the DNA itself. The sample holds under 450,000 clones, roughly 87% seen once.

This TCR came from a woman in her twenties or thirties who had recovered from COVID-19. The rearrangement joins TRBV11-2 to TRBJ1-3, with D hard to call. Sequenced: PBMCs or T cells enriched from blood (not recorded which). The CDR3 DNA is TGTGCCAGCAGCTTAAATCCGTTCTCTGGAAACACCATATATTTT. Residues: CASSLNPFSGNTIYF.